The rows below give T cell receptor beta chains drawn from one sample of a study of T cells after yellow fever vaccination. One entry per CDR3 protein, called by TCRdb with MiXCR from the 5' RACE reads. The sample shows approximately 550,000 distinct CDR3 sequences, roughly 14% of them seen only once. The sequencing here drew on PBMCs, taken on the day of the yellow fever booster vaccination. All receptors derive from a young man who received the YFV17D yellow fever vaccine. The CDR3 runs from the conserved cysteine through the conserved F or W. A D gene is named only where the DNA matches it firmly. Part of the rows lack a size; the others show once, few, many or a class for expanded clones.

V gene: TRBV4-3; clone size: many; J gene: TRBJ2-1; D gene: .; CDR3 protein: CASSQDWGEQFF; CDR3 DNA: TGCGCCAGCAGCCAAGATTGGGGTGAGCAGTTCTTC
V gene: TRBV11-2; clone size: .; J gene: TRBJ1-1; D gene: .; CDR3 protein: CASLARKTGGAEAFF; CDR3 DNA: TGTGCCAGCCTCGCAAGAAAGACAGGCGGGGCTGAAGCTTTCTTT
V gene: TRBV7-6; clone size: .; J gene: TRBJ2-7; D gene: .; CDR3 protein: CASSRSEGGVYEQYF; CDR3 DNA: TGTGCCAGCAGCCGCTCCGAGGGGGGAGTCTACGAGCAGTACTTC
V gene: TRBV10-3; clone size: few; J gene: TRBJ2-1; D gene: .; CDR3 protein: CAISETDTYNEQFF; CDR3 DNA: TGTGCCATCAGTGAAACTGATACCTACAATGAGCAGTTCTTC
V gene: TRBV3-1; clone size: few; J gene: TRBJ2-3; D gene: .; CDR3 protein: CASSQAGTATTDTQYF; CDR3 DNA: TGTGCCAGCAGCCAAGCCGGGACGGCGACCACAGATACGCAGTATTTT
V gene: TRBV6-1; clone size: .; J gene: TRBJ2-5; D gene: .; CDR3 protein: CASSEPSGHIQETQYF; CDR3 DNA: TGTGCCAGCAGTGAACCCTCGGGACACATCCAAGAGACCCAGTACTTC
V gene: TRBV7-2; clone size: few; J gene: TRBJ2-7; D gene: TRBD1; CDR3 protein: CASSSFGQGVSSEQYF; CDR3 DNA: TGTGCCAGCAGCTCTTTTGGACAGGGGGTGTCTTCCGAGCAGTACTTC
V gene: TRBV20-1; clone size: .; J gene: TRBJ2-5; D gene: .; CDR3 protein: CSADSTLQETQYF; CDR3 DNA: TGCAGTGCCGACAGTACGCTTCAAGAGACCCAGTACTTC
V gene: TRBV29-1; clone size: few; J gene: TRBJ2-7; D gene: .; CDR3 protein: CSVRLGPGNEQYF; CDR3 DNA: TGCAGCGTGAGACTTGGCCCTGGGAACGAGCAGTACTTC
V gene: TRBV7-2; clone size: few; J gene: TRBJ2-7; D gene: .; CDR3 protein: CASSLARDSAYEQYF; CDR3 DNA: TGTGCCAGCAGCTTAGCGCGGGACTCAGCCTACGAGCAGTACTTC
V gene: TRBV7-8; clone size: .; J gene: TRBJ2-1; D gene: TRBD2; CDR3 protein: CASSPGTSFGNEQFF; CDR3 DNA: TGTGCCAGCAGCCCCGGGACTAGCTTCGGCAATGAGCAGTTCTTC
V gene: TRBV18; clone size: few; J gene: TRBJ2-7; D gene: .; CDR3 protein: CASSPGGSGTYEQYF; CDR3 DNA: TGTGCCAGCTCACCCGGGGGTAGCGGAACCTACGAGCAGTACTTC
V gene: TRBV7-9; clone size: many; J gene: TRBJ2-7; D gene: TRBD1; CDR3 protein: CASSPGTGVIHEQYF; CDR3 DNA: TGTGCCAGCAGCCCCGGGACAGGGGTGATACACGAGCAGTACTTC
V gene: TRBV7-8; clone size: .; J gene: TRBJ2-1; D gene: .; CDR3 protein: CASTQGTYNEQFF; CDR3 DNA: TGTGCCAGCACCCAGGGGACTTACAATGAGCAGTTCTTC
V gene: TRBV6-2/TRBV6-3; clone size: .; J gene: TRBJ2-7; D gene: .; CDR3 protein: CASSYLIGSYEQYF; CDR3 DNA: TGTGCCAGCAGTTATCTTATCGGGAGCTACGAGCAGTACTTC
V gene: TRBV4-3; clone size: .; J gene: TRBJ2-7; D gene: .; CDR3 protein: CASSKHRWRDEQYF; CDR3 DNA: TGCGCCAGCAGCAAACACCGATGGCGGGACGAGCAGTACTTC
V gene: TRBV27; clone size: few; J gene: TRBJ1-2; D gene: .; CDR3 protein: CASSLSQYRNYGYTF; CDR3 DNA: TGTGCCAGCAGTTTATCCCAGTATCGTAACTATGGCTACACCTTC
V gene: TRBV7-9; clone size: .; J gene: TRBJ2-3; D gene: .; CDR3 protein: CASSEEGTTDTQYF; CDR3 DNA: TGTGCCAGCAGCGAAGAGGGGACCACAGATACGCAGTATTTT
V gene: TRBV7-9; clone size: few; J gene: TRBJ2-7; D gene: TRBD2; CDR3 protein: CASSLASGSFDEQYF; CDR3 DNA: TGTGCCAGCAGCTTGGCTAGCGGGAGCTTCGACGAGCAGTACTTC
V gene: TRBV10-2; clone size: few; J gene: TRBJ2-2; D gene: .; CDR3 protein: CASHRTGLHGELFF; CDR3 DNA: TGCGCCAGCCATCGTACAGGTCTACACGGGGAGCTGTTTTTT
V gene: TRBV5-6; clone size: .; J gene: TRBJ2-7; D gene: .; CDR3 protein: CASTLHSGEQYF; CDR3 DNA: TGTGCCAGCACCCTGCACAGTGGCGAGCAGTACTTC
V gene: TRBV29-1; clone size: .; J gene: TRBJ1-1; D gene: .; CDR3 protein: CSVTPEGRVNTEAFF; CDR3 DNA: TGCAGCGTTACGCCCGAGGGTCGGGTGAACACTGAAGCTTTCTTT